What follows are 3 T cell receptor beta chains derived from one specimen sequenced in a study of T cells expressing NK-cell markers. From its re-call of the 5' RACE reads, TCRdb lists each CDR3 protein once, without DNA. The sample data list 300,000 to 450,000 distinct CDR3 sequences. The source material was blood T cells: a sorted CD56 or NKG2C T cell subset, CD4+ or CD8+ T cells, or bulk PBMC T cells (not recorded which). The source is a man aged 18-75 years in good health.

This chain connects TRBV24-1 to TRBJ2-1; as DNA is missing, the TRBD1 call by TCRdb cannot be tested. There are 15 residues in the CDR3. The germline V gene has CDR1 KGHDR and CDR2 SFDVKD. CDR3 loop: CATSDRRKGYNEQFF.

V usage is TRBV20-1 and J usage is TRBJ1-1; TCRdb picks TRBD1, but there is no DNA to check that call. Germline CDR1 is DFQATT and CDR2 is SNEGSKA (reference sequence). CDR3 size: 14 residues. The chain's CDR3 is CSAKWGQRNTEAFF.

V is TRBV20-1 and J is TRBJ2-1; absent DNA, TCRdb's TRBD1 call cannot be checked. Germline V CDR1 and CDR2: DFQATT, SNEGSKA (reference sequence). CDR3 length equals 15 residues. CDR3 in amino acids: CSARVQGLPYNEQFF.